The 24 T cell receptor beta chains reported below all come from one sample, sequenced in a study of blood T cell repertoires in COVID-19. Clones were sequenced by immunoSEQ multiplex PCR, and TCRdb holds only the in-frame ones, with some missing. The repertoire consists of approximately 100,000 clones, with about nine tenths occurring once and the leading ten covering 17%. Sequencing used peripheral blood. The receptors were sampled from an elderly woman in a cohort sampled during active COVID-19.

CDR3 amino acids: CASRTVANEKLFF. DNA for the CDR3: TGTGCCAGCCGGACAGTGGCTAATGAAAAACTGTTTTTT. V and J are TRBV19 and TRBJ1-4, with a possible D match to TRBD1 (6 bases). The germline gives CDR1 LNHDA, CDR2 SQIVND (reference sequence). The CDR3 has 13 residues. V was pared by 9 bases and J by 3 bases, with 11 bases between.

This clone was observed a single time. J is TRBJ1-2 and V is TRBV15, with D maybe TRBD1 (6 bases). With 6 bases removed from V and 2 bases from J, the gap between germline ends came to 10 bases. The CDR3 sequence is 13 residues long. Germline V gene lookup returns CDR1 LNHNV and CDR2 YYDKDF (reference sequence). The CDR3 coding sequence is TGTGCCACCAGGGGGGCCACCAACTATGGCTACACCTTC. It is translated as CATRGATNYGYTF.

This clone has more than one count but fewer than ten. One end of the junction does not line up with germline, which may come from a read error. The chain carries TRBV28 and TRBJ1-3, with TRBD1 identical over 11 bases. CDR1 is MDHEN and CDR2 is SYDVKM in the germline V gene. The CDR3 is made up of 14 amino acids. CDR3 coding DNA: TGTGCCAGCAGCCTTGCCGGGACAGGGGGATCCGTTTCTTTT. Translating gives CASSLAGTGGSVSF.

CDR3 sequence: CAIHSGTGRTDTQYF. The CDR3 region has the DNA TGTGCCATCCACTCAGGGACAGGGCGCACAGATACGCAGTATTTT. The chain links TRBV10-3 to TRBJ2-3, with 9 bases aligning to TRBD1. The germline V gene encodes CDR1 ENHRY and CDR2 SYGVKD. The CDR3 is 15 amino acids. Trimming at V came to 8 bases and at J to 1 base, leaving 7 bases not matched to a gene.

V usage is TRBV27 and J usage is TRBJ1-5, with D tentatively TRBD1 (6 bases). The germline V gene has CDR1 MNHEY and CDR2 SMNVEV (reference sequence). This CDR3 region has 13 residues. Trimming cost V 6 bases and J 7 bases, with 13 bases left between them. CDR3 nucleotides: TGTGCCAGCAGCCTGACAGGTAGCCAGCCCCAGCATTTT. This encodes CASSLTGSQPQHF.

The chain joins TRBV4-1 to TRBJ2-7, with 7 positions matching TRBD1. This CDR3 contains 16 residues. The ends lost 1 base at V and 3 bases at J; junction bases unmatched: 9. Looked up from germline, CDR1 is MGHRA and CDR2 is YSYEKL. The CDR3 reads CASSQATPGQFYEQYF. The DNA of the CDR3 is TGCGCCAGCAGCCAAGCTACCCCGGGACAGTTCTACGAGCAGTACTTC.

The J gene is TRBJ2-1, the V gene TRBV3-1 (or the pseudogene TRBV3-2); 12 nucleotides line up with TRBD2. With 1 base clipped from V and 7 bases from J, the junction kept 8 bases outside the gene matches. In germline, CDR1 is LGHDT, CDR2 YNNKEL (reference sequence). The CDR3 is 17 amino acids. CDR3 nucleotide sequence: TGTGCCAGCAGCCAAGCGGCACTAGCGGGGGGCAGGAATGAGCAGTTCTTC. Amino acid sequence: CASSQAALAGGRNEQFF.

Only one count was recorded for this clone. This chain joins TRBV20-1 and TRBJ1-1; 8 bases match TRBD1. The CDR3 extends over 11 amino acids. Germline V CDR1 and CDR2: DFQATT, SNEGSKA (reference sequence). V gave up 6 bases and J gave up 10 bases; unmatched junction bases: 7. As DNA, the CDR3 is TGCAGTGCACAAACAGGGGGAAGAGCTTTCTTT. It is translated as CSAQTGGRAFF.

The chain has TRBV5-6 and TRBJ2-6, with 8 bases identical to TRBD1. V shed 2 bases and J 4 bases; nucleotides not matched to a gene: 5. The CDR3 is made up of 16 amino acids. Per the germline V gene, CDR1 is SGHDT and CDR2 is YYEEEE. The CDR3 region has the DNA TGTGCCAGCAGCTTCCAGGGGGCGTCGGGGGCCAACGTCCTGACTTTC. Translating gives CASSFQGASGANVLTF.

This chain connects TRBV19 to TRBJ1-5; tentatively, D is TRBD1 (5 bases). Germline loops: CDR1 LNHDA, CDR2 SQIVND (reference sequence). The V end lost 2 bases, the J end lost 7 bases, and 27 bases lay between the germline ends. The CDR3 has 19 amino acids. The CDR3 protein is CASSISTAQAMTGGQPQHF. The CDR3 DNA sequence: TGTGCCAGTAGTATAAGTACGGCGCAAGCTATGACCGGGGGACAGCCCCAGCATTTT.

CDR3 sequence reads: CASAPTTQGYGYTF. The CDR3, as DNA: TGTGCTAGTGCCCCGACCACACAGGGCTATGGCTACACCTTC. The V call is TRBV12-5, the J call TRBJ1-2; D might be TRBD1 (6 bases). CDR1 and CDR2 from the germline V gene are LGHNT and FRNRAP. The V and J ends lost 7 bases and 4 bases respectively, with 16 bases between them. The CDR3 extends over 14 amino acids.

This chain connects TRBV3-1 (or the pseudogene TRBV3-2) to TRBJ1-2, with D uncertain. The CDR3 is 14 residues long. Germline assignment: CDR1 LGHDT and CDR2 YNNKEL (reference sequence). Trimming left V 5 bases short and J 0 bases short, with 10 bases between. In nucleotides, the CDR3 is TGTGCCAGCAGCTTCCGGAGGTCTAACTATGGCTACACCTTC. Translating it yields CASSFRRSNYGYTF.

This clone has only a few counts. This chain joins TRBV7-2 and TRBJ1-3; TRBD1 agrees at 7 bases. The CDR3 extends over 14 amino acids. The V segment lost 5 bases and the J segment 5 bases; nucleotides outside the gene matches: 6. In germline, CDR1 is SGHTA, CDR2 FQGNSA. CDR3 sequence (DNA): TGTGCCAGCAGCCAGGGACAGAGCCGAAACACCATATATTTT. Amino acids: CASSQGQSRNTIYF. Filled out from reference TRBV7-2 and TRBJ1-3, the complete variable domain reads GAGVSQSPSNKVTEKGKDVELRCDPISGHTALYWYRQSLGQGLEFLIYFQGNSAPDKSGLPSDRFSAERTGGSVSTLTIQRTQQEDSAVYLCASSQGQSRNTIYFGEGSWLTVV.

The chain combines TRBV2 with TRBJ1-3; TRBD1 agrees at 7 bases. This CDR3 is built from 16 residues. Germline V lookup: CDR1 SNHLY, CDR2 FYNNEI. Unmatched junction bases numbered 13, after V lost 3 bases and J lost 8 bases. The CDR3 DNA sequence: TGTGCCAGCAGTGAGTCGGGCAGGGGGACTGGGGACACCATATATTTT. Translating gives CASSESGRGTGDTIYF.

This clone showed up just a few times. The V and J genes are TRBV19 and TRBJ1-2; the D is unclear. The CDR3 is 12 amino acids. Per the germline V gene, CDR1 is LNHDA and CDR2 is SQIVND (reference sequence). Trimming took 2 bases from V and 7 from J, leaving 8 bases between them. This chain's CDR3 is CASSIPVVGYTF. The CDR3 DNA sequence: TGTGCCAGTAGTATACCGGTTGTTGGCTACACCTTC.

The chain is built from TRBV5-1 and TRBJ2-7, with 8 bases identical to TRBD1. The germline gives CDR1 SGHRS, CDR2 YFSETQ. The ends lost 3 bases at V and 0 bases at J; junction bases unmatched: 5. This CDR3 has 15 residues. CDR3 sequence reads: CASSSGQGSSYEQYF. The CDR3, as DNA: TGCGCCAGCAGCTCCGGACAGGGATCCTCCTACGAGCAGTACTTC.

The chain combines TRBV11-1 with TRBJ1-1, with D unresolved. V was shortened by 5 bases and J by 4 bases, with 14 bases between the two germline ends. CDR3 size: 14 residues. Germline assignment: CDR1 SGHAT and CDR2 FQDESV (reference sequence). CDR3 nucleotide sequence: TGTGCCAGCAGCCAAAGGACCCGGGGCACTGAAGCTTTCTTT. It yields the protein CASSQRTRGTEAFF.

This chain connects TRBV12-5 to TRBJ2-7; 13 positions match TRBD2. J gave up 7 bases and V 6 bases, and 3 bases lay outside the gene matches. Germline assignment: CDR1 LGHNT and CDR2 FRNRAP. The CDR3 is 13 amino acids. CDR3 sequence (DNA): TGTGCTAGTGGACGACTAGCGGGGGGAGAGCAGTACTTC. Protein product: CASGRLAGGEQYF.

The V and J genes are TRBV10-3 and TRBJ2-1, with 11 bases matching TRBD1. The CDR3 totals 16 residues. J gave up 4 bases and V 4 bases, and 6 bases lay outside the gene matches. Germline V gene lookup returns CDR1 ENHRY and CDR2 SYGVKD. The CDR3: CAISADGTGGYNEQFF. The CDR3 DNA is TGTGCCATCAGTGCCGACGGGACAGGGGGTTACAATGAGCAGTTCTTC.

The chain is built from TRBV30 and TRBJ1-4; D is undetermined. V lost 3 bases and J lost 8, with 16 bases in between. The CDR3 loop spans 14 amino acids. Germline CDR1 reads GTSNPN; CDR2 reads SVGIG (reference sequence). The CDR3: CAWRYSGTSEKLFF. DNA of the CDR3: TGTGCCTGGAGGTACAGTGGAACGTCCGAAAAACTGTTTTTT.

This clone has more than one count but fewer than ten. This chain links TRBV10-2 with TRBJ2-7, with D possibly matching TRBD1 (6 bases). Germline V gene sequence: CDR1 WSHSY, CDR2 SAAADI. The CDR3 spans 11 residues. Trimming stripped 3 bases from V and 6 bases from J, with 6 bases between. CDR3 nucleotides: TGCGCCAGCAGTGAAGGGGGCGAGCAGTACTTC. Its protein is CASSEGGEQYF.

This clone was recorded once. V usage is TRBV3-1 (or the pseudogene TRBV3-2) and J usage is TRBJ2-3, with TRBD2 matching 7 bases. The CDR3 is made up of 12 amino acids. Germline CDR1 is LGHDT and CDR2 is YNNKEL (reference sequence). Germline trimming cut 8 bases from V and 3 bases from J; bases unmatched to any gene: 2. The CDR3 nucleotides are TGTGCCAGCGGGGGGGGGACAGATACGCAGTATTTT. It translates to CASGGGTDTQYF.

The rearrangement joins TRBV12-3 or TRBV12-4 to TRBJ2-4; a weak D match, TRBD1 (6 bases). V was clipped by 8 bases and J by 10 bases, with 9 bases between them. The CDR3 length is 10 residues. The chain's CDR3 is CASGTGIQYF. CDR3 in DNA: TGTGCCAGCGGAACAGGGATTCAGTACTTC.

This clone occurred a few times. CDR3 loop: CAISPGAGSGANVLTF. The CDR3 region has the DNA TGTGCCATCAGTCCAGGGGCAGGATCTGGGGCCAACGTCCTGACTTTC. The genes are TRBV10-3 and TRBJ2-6, with a possible D match to TRBD1 (6 bases). Germline V gene sequence: CDR1 ENHRY, CDR2 SYGVKD. V was clipped by 5 bases and J by 1 base, with 12 bases between them. This CDR3 spans 16 amino acids.